The next 22 T cell receptor beta chains were all read from a single sample in a study of T cells after yellow fever vaccination. TCRdb re-called the 5' RACE reads through MiXCR, storing one row per CDR3 protein. The profile covers some 350,000 distinct CDR3 sequences, with roughly 11% appearing a single time and more than 15% taken by the ten largest. Here the sequenced sample was PBMCs, taken on the day of the first yellow fever vaccination. The source is a man aged 18 to 29 who received the YFV17D yellow fever vaccine.

This sequence joins TRBV29-1 and TRBJ2-7; D gene uncertain. Germline lookup yields CDR1 SQVTM and CDR2 ANQGSEA. The CDR3 is 11 amino acids. V was shortened by 4 bases and J by 3 bases, with 7 bases between the two germline ends. CDR3 DNA sequence: TGCAGCGTTGTAGAGATCTACGAGCAGTACTTC. Its protein product is CSVVEIYEQYF.

The J gene is TRBJ1-6, the V gene TRBV5-4; unclear D gene. V gave up 3 bases and J gave up 7 bases, with 11 bases separating them. CDR3 size: 14 residues. Looked up from germline, CDR1 is SGHNT and CDR2 is YYREEE (reference sequence). CDR3 loop: CASSSFTQNSPLHF. Written as DNA, the CDR3 is TGTGCCAGCAGCTCGTTCACACAGAATTCACCCCTCCACTTT.

The sample holds a few counts of this clonotype. CDR3 coding DNA: TGCAGCGTACCGGGCCTGAGGGCTGAAGCTTTCTTT. Its protein is CSVPGLRAEAFF. The chain combines TRBV29-1 with TRBJ1-1; D unresolved. The CDR3 has 12 residues. V was trimmed by 6 bases and J by 6 bases, leaving 14 bases between them. The germline CDR1 and CDR2 sequences are SQVTM and ANQGSEA.

The genes are TRBV2 and TRBJ2-5; a weak D match, TRBD1 (6 bases). CDR1 SNHLY and CDR2 FYNNEI come from the germline V gene. The CDR3 loop spans 13 amino acids. V lost 4 bases and J lost 5, with 11 bases in between. This chain's CDR3 is CASSGRGVETQYF. CDR3 DNA: TGTGCCAGCAGTGGCAGGGGAGTGGAGACCCAGTACTTC.

In its sample, this clonotype was seen many times. The rearrangement uses TRBV5-1 and TRBJ2-3; D gene uncertain. CDR3 size: 14 residues. Trimming left V 2 bases short and J 2 bases short, with 9 bases between. Germline CDR1 and CDR2: SGHRS and YFSETQ. The CDR3 protein is CASSFGSPTDTQYF. The CDR3 coding sequence is TGCGCCAGCAGCTTCGGTAGCCCCACAGATACGCAGTATTTT.

In this sample, this clonotype turned up a few times. The chain carries TRBV6-6 and TRBJ1-2; D possibly corresponds to TRBD1 (6 bases). The CDR3 length is 13 residues. Per the germline V gene, CDR1 is MNHNY and CDR2 is SVGAGI (reference sequence). Trimming pared 2 bases from V and 6 bases from J, leaving 10 bases between. In nucleotides, the CDR3 is TGTGCCAGCAGTTACGGGACAAATAATGGCTACACCTTC. Translating it yields CASSYGTNNGYTF.

The genes are TRBV20-1 and TRBJ1-6; maybe TRBD1 (6 bases). The CDR3 covers 13 residues. In germline, CDR1 is DFQATT, CDR2 SNEGSKA (reference sequence). Trimming took off 3 bases at V and 8 bases at J, with 11 bases between the two ends. CDR3 amino acids: CSARQGSHSPLHF. The CDR3 DNA follows: TGCAGTGCTAGGCAGGGGTCGCATTCACCCCTCCACTTT.

This clonotype has more than one count but fewer than ten. CDR3 nucleotide sequence: TGTGCCAGCAGCCTCCTCACTGTCGGGGGTAGAGATGAGCAGTTCTTC. Amino acid sequence: CASSLLTVGGRDEQFF. The gene calls are TRBV9 and TRBJ2-1; a weak D match, TRBD2 (6 bases). Germline V gives CDR1 SGDLS, CDR2 YYNGEE. With 4 bases removed from V and 8 bases from J, the gap between germline ends came to 22 bases. The CDR3 covers 16 residues.

The V gene is TRBV6-1, the J gene TRBJ2-3; tentative D call: TRBD1 (5 bases). The germline V gene encodes CDR1 MNHNS and CDR2 SASEGT. The CDR3 consists of 13 residues. V was pared by 6 bases and J by 7 bases, with 14 bases between. The chain's CDR3 is CASRGPRQNTQYF. In DNA form, the CDR3 reads TGTGCCAGCAGAGGGCCCCGACAGAATACGCAGTATTTT.

This clonotype showed up just a few times. This chain links TRBV6-2 or TRBV6-3 with TRBJ2-7; weak D call: TRBD1 (6 bases). The CDR3 has 15 amino acids. Germline V gene data show CDR1 as MNHEY and CDR2 as SVGEGT. Trimming pared 2 bases from V and 4 bases from J, leaving 15 bases between. CDR3 sequence reads: CASSYKGTLLYEQYF. The CDR3 nucleotides are TGTGCCAGCAGTTACAAGGGGACACTGCTTTACGAGCAGTACTTC.

This clonotype was detected a few times. V is TRBV24-1 and J is TRBJ2-3; D ambiguous. V gave up 3 bases and J gave up 0 bases, with 6 bases separating them. The CDR3 totals 14 residues. Germline V gene lookup returns CDR1 KGHDR and CDR2 SFDVKD. The DNA of the CDR3 is TGTGCCACCAGTGATCCGACTAGCACAGATACGCAGTATTTT. The encoded protein is CATSDPTSTDTQYF.

In this sample, this clonotype turned up a few times. The V and J genes are TRBV3-1 and TRBJ2-1, with a tentative D call TRBD2 (6 bases). Trimming took off 4 bases at V and 5 bases at J, with 15 bases between the two ends. The germline V gene encodes CDR1 LGHDT and CDR2 YNNKEL (reference sequence). The CDR3 extends over 15 amino acids. DNA of the CDR3: TGTGCCAGCAGCCGAGGGGCGGGATTAGACAATGAGCAGTTCTTC. This translates into CASSRGAGLDNEQFF.

This rearrangement joins TRBV7-3 to TRBJ2-2; 7 bases are shared with TRBD1. This CDR3 has 14 amino acids. V lost 5 bases and J lost 4; bases outside the gene matches: 4. Germline loops: CDR1 SGHTA, CDR2 FQGTGA. As DNA, the CDR3 is TGTGCCAGCAGCCAATACAGGGGCACCGGGGAGCTGTTTTTT. Its protein is CASSQYRGTGELFF.

The rearrangement links TRBV7-2 to TRBJ1-2; TRBD1 aligns across 7 bases. The J segment lost 0 bases and the V segment lost 0 bases, leaving 16 bases of the junction unmatched. Germline lookup yields CDR1 SGHTA and CDR2 FQGNSA. CDR3 length: 20 amino acids. The CDR3 loop reads CASSLAPPLSRQGANYGYTF. The DNA for the CDR3 is TGTGCCAGCAGCTTAGCCCCTCCTCTGAGCCGACAGGGAGCTAACTATGGCTACACCTTC.

This clonotype was recorded at least ten times. V and J are TRBV3-1 and TRBJ2-3; D gene unclear. Trimming left V 8 bases short and J 0 bases short, with 9 bases between. Germline lookup yields CDR1 LGHDT and CDR2 YNNKEL (reference sequence). CDR3 size: 13 residues. This chain's CDR3 is CASGPTSTDTQYF. The CDR3, as DNA: TGTGCCAGCGGACCGACTAGCACAGATACGCAGTATTTT.

The chain links TRBV5-1 to TRBJ1-2; no clear D. This CDR3 is built from 14 residues. Looked up from germline, CDR1 is SGHRS and CDR2 is YFSETQ. CDR3 DNA: TGCTCCCGGCCGGGAAACGGAGTTAACTATGGCTACACCTTC. Translated, it gives CSRPGNGVNYGYTF.

The J gene is TRBJ2-1, the V gene TRBV5-5; D possibly uses TRBD1 or TRBD2 (5 bases each). Germline CDR1 reads SGHKS; CDR2 reads YYEKEE (reference sequence). The CDR3 sequence is 16 residues long. Trimming stripped 2 bases from V and 6 bases from J, with 18 bases between. CDR3 in DNA: TGTGCCAGCAGCTTCCCCCAGGGAACAGAGGGCAATGAGCAGTTCTTC. Protein sequence: CASSFPQGTEGNEQFF. Drawing the rest from reference TRBV5-5 and TRBJ2-1, the complete variable domain is DAGVTQSPTHLIKTRGQQVTLRCSPISGHKSVSWYQQVLGQGPQFIFQYYEKEERGRGNFPDRFSARQFPNYSSELNVNALLLGDSALYLCASSFPQGTEGNEQFFGPGTRLTVL.

The rearrangement uses TRBV6-5 and TRBJ2-1; the D is unclear. Germline V gives CDR1 MNHEY, CDR2 SVGAGI. The CDR3 covers 15 residues. Trimming took off 4 bases at V and 0 bases at J, with 10 bases between the two ends. CDR3 sequence (DNA): TGTGCCAGCAGTTCCCTTCATAGCTCCTACAATGAGCAGTTCTTC. Residues: CASSSLHSSYNEQFF.

This clonotype was seen more than once but under ten times. The V gene is TRBV12-3 or TRBV12-4, the J gene TRBJ1-2; no clear D. The V end was cut by 6 bases, the J end by 3 bases, with 11 bases between. The CDR3 consists of 13 residues. The DNA for the CDR3 is TGTGCCAGCAGGTCGAGGGCAGACTATGGCTACACCTTC. Translation gives CASRSRADYGYTF.

The chain links TRBV30 to TRBJ2-3, with 12 bases aligning to TRBD2. Germline V gives CDR1 GTSNPN, CDR2 SVGIG (reference sequence). The CDR3 has 13 amino acids. J gave up 4 bases and V 4 bases, and 0 bases lay outside the gene matches. The CDR3 loop reads CAWTSGGADTQYF. DNA of the CDR3: TGTGCCTGGACTAGCGGGGGGGCAGATACGCAGTATTTT.

The J gene is TRBJ1-1, the V gene TRBV7-2; no clear D. The CDR3 covers 14 residues. CDR1 SGHTA and CDR2 FQGNSA come from the germline V gene. Trimming took off 6 bases at V and 4 bases at J, with 15 bases between the two ends. Here the CDR3 DNA reads TGTGCCAGCAGAGAGGACCGGCGGGTCACTGAAGCTTTCTTT. Translated: CASREDRRVTEAFF.

The CDR3 DNA reads TGCGCCAGCAGTTGGGGGAGTAGCCGTAATTCAGATACGCAGTATTTT. Protein: CASSWGSSRNSDTQYF. The V gene is TRBV5-1, the J gene TRBJ2-3; D tentatively reads TRBD1 or TRBD2 (5 bases each). CDR3 length: 16 residues. Germline lookup yields CDR1 SGHRS and CDR2 YFSETQ. Deletions cut 5 bases from V and 4 bases from J, with 20 bases between. Looking up the rest from reference TRBV5-1 and TRBJ2-3 gives the full variable domain: KAGVTQTPRYLIKTRGQQVTLSCSPISGHRSVSWYQQTPGQGLQFLFEYFSETQRNKGNFPGRFSGRQFSNSRSEMNVSTLELGDSALYLCASSWGSSRNSDTQYFGPGTRLTVL.